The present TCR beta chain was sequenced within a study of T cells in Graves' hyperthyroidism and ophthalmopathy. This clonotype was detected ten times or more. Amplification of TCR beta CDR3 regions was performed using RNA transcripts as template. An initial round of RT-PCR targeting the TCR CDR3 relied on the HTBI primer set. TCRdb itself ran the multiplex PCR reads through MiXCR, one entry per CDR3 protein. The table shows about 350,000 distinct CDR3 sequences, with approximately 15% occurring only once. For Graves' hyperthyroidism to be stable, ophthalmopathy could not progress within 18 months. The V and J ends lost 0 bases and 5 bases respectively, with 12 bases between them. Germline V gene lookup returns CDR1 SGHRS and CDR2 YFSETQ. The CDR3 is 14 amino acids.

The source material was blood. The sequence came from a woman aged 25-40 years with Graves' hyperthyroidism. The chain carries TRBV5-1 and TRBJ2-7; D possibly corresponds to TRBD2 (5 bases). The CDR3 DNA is TGCGCCAGCAGCTTGGCTGGGGAGAAACACGAGCAGTACTTC. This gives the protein CASSLAGEKHEQYF.